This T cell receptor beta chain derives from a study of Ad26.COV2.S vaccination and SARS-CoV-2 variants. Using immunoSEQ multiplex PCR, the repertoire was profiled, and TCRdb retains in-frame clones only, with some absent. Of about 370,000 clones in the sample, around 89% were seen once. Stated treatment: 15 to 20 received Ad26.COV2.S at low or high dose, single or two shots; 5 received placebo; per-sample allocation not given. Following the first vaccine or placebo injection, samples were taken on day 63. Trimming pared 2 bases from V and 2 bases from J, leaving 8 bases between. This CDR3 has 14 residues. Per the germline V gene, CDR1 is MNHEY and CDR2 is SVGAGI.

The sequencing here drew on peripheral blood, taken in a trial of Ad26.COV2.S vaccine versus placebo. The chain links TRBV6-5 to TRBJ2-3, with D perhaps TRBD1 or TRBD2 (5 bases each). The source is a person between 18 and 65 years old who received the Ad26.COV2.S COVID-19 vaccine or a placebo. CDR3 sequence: CASSYRGDTDTQYF. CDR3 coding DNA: TGTGCCAGCAGTTACAGGGGAGACACAGATACGCAGTATTTT.